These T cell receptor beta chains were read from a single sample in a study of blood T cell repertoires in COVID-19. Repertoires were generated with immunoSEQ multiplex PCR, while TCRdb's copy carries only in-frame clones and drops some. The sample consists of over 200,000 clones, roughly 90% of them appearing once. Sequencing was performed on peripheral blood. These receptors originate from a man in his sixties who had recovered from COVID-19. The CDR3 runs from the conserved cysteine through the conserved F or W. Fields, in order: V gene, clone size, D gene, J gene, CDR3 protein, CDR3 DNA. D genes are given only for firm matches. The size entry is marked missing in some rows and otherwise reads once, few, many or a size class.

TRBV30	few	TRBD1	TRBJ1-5	CAWSKDRGDQPQHF	TGTGCCTGGAGCAAGGACAGGGGTGATCAGCCCCAGCATTTT
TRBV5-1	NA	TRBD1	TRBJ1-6	CASSTDRGSYNSPLHF	TGCGCCAGCAGCACGGACAGGGGCTCCTATAATTCACCCCTCCACTTT
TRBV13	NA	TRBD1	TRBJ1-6	CASSWDSKSPLHF	TGTGCCAGCAGCTGGGACAGCAAATCACCCCTCCACTTT
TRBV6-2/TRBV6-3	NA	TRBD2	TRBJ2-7	CASSIRTSGSNEQYF	TGTGCCAGCAGTATCAGGACTAGCGGGAGTAACGAGCAGTACTTC
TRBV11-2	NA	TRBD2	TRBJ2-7	CASSPSGTSGTYEQYF	TGTGCCAGCAGCCCGTCCGGGACTAGCGGAACCTACGAGCAGTACTTC
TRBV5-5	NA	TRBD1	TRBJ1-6	CASSTTGGNSPLHF	TGTGCCAGCAGCACGACAGGGGGCAATTCACCCCTCCACTTT
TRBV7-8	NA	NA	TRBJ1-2	CASSLARGGLYYGYTF	TGTGCCAGCAGCTTAGCGCGGGGGGGTTTATACTATGGCTACACCTTC
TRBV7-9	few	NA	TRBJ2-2	CASSLEDSEDTGELFF	TGTGCCAGCAGCTTAGAGGACTCCGAAGACACCGGGGAGCTGTTTTTT
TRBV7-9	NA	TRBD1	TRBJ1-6	CASSPGTVYNSPLHF	TGTGCCAGCAGCCCCGGGACAGTCTATAATTCACCCCTCCACTTT
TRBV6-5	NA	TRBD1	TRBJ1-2	CASSTRQGANYGYTF	TGTGCCAGCAGTACGCGACAGGGAGCTAACTATGGCTACACCTTC
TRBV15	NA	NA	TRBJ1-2	CATSREGEGSYGYTF	TGTGCCACCAGCAGAGAAGGGGAGGGGAGCTATGGCTACACCTTC
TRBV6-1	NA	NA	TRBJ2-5	CASSEDGFKTQYF	TGTGCCAGCAGTGAAGACGGGTTTAAGACCCAGTACTTC
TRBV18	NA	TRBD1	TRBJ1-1	CASSGQGNTEAFF	TGTGCCAGCTCAGGACAGGGGAACACTGAAGCTTTCTTT
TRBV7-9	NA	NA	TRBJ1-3	CASSLVTGITGNTIYF	TGTGCCAGCAGCTTAGTAACGGGGATAACTGGAAACACCATATATTTT
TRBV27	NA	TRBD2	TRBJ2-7	CASSSGGVPYEQYF	TGTGCCAGCAGCTCGGGAGGGGTTCCCTACGAGCAGTACTTC
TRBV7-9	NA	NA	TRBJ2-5	CASSYGTHKETQYF	TGTGCCAGCAGCTACGGGACTCATAAAGAGACCCAGTACTTC
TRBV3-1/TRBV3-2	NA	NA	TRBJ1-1	CASQVVGGNTEAFF	TGTGCCAGCCAAGTCGTGGGGGGGAACACTGAAGCTTTCTTT
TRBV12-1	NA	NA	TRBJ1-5	CASSSGTGYQPQHF	TGTGCCAGCAGCTCGGGGACAGGGTACCAGCCCCAGCATTTT
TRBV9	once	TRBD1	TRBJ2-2	CASSVAGTDQPGELFF	TGTGCCAGCAGCGTAGCAGGGACAGATCAGCCCGGGGAGCTGTTTTTT
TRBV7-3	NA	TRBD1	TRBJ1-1	CASSLDRGTAEAFF	TGTGCCAGCAGCTTAGACAGGGGGACGGCTGAAGCTTTCTTT
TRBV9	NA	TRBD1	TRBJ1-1	CASSEWHRGKTEAFF	TGTGCCAGCAGCGAGTGGCACAGGGGGAAGACTGAAGCTTTCTTT
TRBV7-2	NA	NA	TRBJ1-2	CASSLEVSGIGGYTF	TGTGCCAGCAGCTTAGAGGTTTCAGGAATTGGCGGCTACACCTTC
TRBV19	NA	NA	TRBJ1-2	CASSRQGEGGYTF	TGTGCCAGTAGTAGGCAAGGGGAAGGCGGCTACACCTTC
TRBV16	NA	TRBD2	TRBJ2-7	CASSLQIAGDHEQYF	TGTGCCAGCAGCCTACAGATAGCGGGAGACCACGAGCAGTACTTC
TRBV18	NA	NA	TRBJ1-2	CASSPNYDSYGYTF	TGTGCCAGCTCACCAAACTATGACAGCTATGGCTACACCTTC
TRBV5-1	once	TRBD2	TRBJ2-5	CASSRSGRGAQETQYF	TGCGCCAGCAGCCGGTCCGGGCGGGGGGCTCAAGAGACCCAGTACTTC
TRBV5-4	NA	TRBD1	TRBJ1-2	CASSLAGGPNYGYTF	TGTGCCAGCAGCTTGGCAGGGGGCCCCAACTATGGCTACACCTTC
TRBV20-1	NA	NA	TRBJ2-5	CSASKASRAETQYF	TGCAGTGCTAGTAAGGCTAGCCGGGCGGAGACCCAGTACTTC
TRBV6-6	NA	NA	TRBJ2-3	CASSYRDSAGGDTQYF	TGTGCCAGCAGTTATAGGGACTCTGCAGGGGGAGATACGCAGTATTTT
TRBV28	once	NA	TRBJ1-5	CATHGSNQPQHF	TGTGCCACCCACGGTAGCAATCAGCCCCAGCATTTT
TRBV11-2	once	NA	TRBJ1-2	CASSLGFREDGYTF	TGTGCCAGCAGCTTAGGATTTCGGGAAGATGGCTACACCTTC
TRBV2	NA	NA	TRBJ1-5	CASRLGGKSNQPQHF	TGTGCCAGCAGGTTGGGGGGGAAGAGCAATCAGCCCCAGCATTTT
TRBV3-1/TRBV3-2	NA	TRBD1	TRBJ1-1	CASSQEPAGGNTEAFF	TGTGCCAGCAGCCAAGAGCCGGCAGGGGGGAACACTGAAGCTTTCTTT
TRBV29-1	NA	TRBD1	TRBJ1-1	CSVRQGLGNTEAFF	TGCAGCGTTAGACAGGGTCTGGGGAACACTGAAGCTTTCTTT
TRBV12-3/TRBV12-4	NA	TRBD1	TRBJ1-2	CASSNDRVAGYTF	TGTGCCAGCAGTAACGACAGGGTGGCTGGCTACACCTTC
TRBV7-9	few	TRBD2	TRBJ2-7	CASSLVTSGGSYEQYF	TGTGCCAGCAGCTTAGTAACTAGCGGGGGCTCCTACGAGCAGTACTTC
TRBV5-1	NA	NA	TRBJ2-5	CASSLRPAGGQETQYF	TGCGCCAGCAGCTTGCGCCCCGCAGGAGGCCAAGAGACCCAGTACTTC
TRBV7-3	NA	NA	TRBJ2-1	CASSLSLANNEQFF	TGTGCCAGCAGCTTATCCCTAGCGAACAATGAGCAGTTCTTC
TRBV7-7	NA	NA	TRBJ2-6	CASTDKITGTTISGANVLTF	TGTGCCAGCACCGATAAAATTACCGGGACAACAATCTCTGGGGCCAACGTCCTGACTTTC
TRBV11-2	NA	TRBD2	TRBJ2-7	CASSLQSGTSGRAEQYF	TGTGCCAGCAGCTTACAGTCCGGTACTAGCGGGAGGGCCGAGCAGTACTTC
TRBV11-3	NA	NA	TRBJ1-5	CASSLENRSNQPQHF	TGTGCCAGCAGCTTAGAAAATCGGTCCAATCAGCCCCAGCATTTT